The 14 T cell receptor beta chains below come from one sample, sequenced in a study of tumour-infiltrating T cells in Burkitt lymphoma. Profiled with immunoSEQ multiplex PCR; TCRdb holds only in-frame clones, not every one. The sample consists of approximately 46,000 clones, more than 25% of them appearing once. Sequences were obtained from tumor tissue. The receptor set was obtained from a human donor with Burkitt lymphoma.

V and J are TRBV10-3 and TRBJ1-2; D is undetermined. Germline-derived CDR1 and CDR2 are ENHRY and SYGVKD. The ends were cut back, 0 bases at V and 4 bases at J, with 3 bases in the middle. The CDR3 spans 12 residues. This CDR3 is CAISESRYGYTF. CDR3 DNA sequence: TGTGCCATCAGTGAGTCGCGCTATGGCTACACCTTC.

This clone appeared a few times. The V and J genes are TRBV7-2 and TRBJ2-1, with D perhaps assigned TRBD1 or TRBD2 (5 bases each). Trimming stripped 9 bases from V and 0 bases from J, with 12 bases between. CDR1 SGHTA and CDR2 FQGNSA come from the germline V gene. The CDR3 contains 14 residues. The CDR3 here is CASSGTTSYNEQFF. CDR3 DNA: TGTGCCAGTTCCGGGACCACCTCCTACAATGAGCAGTTCTTC.

This chain joins TRBV5-1 and TRBJ1-1, with D tentatively TRBD1 (5 bases). Germline V gene data show CDR1 as SGHRS and CDR2 as YFSETQ. The CDR3 totals 16 residues. Between the trimmed V and J ends, which lost 3 bases and 0 bases, there was a span of 15 bases. In DNA, the CDR3 is TGCGCCAGCAGCTCGAGGACGGGACTTATGAACACTGAAGCTTTCTTT. It is translated as CASSSRTGLMNTEAFF.

This clone was seen a few times. The V gene is TRBV14, the J gene TRBJ2-1; 12 bases are a match to TRBD2. The germline V gene has CDR1 SGHDN and CDR2 FVKESK. CDR3 length equals 14 residues. V was clipped by 1 base and J by 12 bases; unmatched bases: 4. The CDR3 protein is CASSQAPSGGAQFF. Here the CDR3 DNA reads TGTGCCAGCAGCCAAGCCCCTAGCGGGGGGGCGCAGTTCTTC.

V is TRBV29-1 and J is TRBJ2-5, with a possible D match to TRBD2 (7 bases). The CDR3 has 13 residues. V lost 3 bases and J lost 5, with 13 bases in between. The germline CDR1 and CDR2 sequences are SQVTM and ANQGSEA. In DNA, the CDR3 is TGCAGCGTTGATAGTCGGGGGGCTGAGACCCAGTACTTC. Protein product: CSVDSRGAETQYF.

The chain uses TRBV19 and TRBJ2-3, with D possibly TRBD2 on 7 matching bases. Germline V CDR1 and CDR2: LNHDA, SQIVND (reference sequence). V dropped 5 bases and J dropped 1 base, with 19 bases sitting between them. The length of the CDR3 is 17 residues. The CDR3 reads CASSPRSGGGRTDTQYF. The CDR3 DNA is TGTGCCAGTAGTCCCCGAAGTGGGGGGGGCCGCACAGATACGCAGTATTTT.

The V call is TRBV4-3, the J call TRBJ2-3; 9 bases line up with TRBD2. V dropped 0 bases and J dropped 3; count of bases not matched to a gene: 10. The CDR3 extends over 18 amino acids. Germline V gene data show CDR1 as LGHNA and CDR2 as YSLEER. Here the CDR3 reads CASSQDLGKAGGTDTQYF. The DNA for the CDR3 is TGCGCCAGCAGCCAAGATCTGGGCAAAGCGGGGGGAACAGATACGCAGTATTTT.

This clone was observed many times. CDR3 in DNA: TGTGCCAGCAGTACAGGGGCGCTCGATTCACCCCTCCACTTT. Translation: CASSTGALDSPLHF. The chain is built from TRBV5-5 and TRBJ1-6; 7 nucleotides agree with TRBD1. V dropped 5 bases and J dropped 8; count of bases not matched to a gene: 7. CDR1 and CDR2 (germline): SGHKS, YYEKEE (reference sequence). The CDR3 has 14 amino acids.

This clone was seen a few times. The CDR3: CASSLGRNTIYF. The CDR3 DNA is TGTGCCAGCAGTTTAGGCCGGAACACCATATATTTT. The rearrangement joins TRBV28 to TRBJ1-3; D not certain. V gave up 2 bases and J gave up 7 bases, with 6 bases separating them. This CDR3 region has 12 residues. Germline V gene lookup returns CDR1 MDHEN and CDR2 SYDVKM.

The gene calls are TRBV10-3 and TRBJ2-7; TRBD1 agrees at 9 bases. V trimming: 6 bases; J trimming: 4 bases; junction bases outside the gene matches: 7. The CDR3 contains 14 residues. The germline V gene has CDR1 ENHRY and CDR2 SYGVKD. The CDR3 region has the DNA TGTGCCATCAGGCGGACAGGGGACAGTTACGAGCAGTACTTC. Amino acids: CAIRRTGDSYEQYF.

This clone was observed a handful of times. Here the CDR3 DNA reads TGCGCCAGCAGCCCCTGGTCGCGGGGAGACTATGGCTACACCTTC. Amino acid sequence: CASSPWSRGDYGYTF. The J gene is TRBJ1-2, the V gene TRBV5-1; no clear D. Germline CDR1 and CDR2: SGHRS and YFSETQ. V lost 4 bases and J lost 3, with 16 bases in between. The CDR3 has 15 residues. The full variable domain, its missing parts supplied by reference TRBV5-1 and TRBJ1-2, is KAGVTQTPRYLIKTRGQQVTLSCSPISGHRSVSWYQQTPGQGLQFLFEYFSETQRNKGNFPGRFSGRQFSNSRSEMNVSTLELGDSALYLCASSPWSRGDYGYTFGSGTRLTVV.

The genes are TRBV27 and TRBJ1-1; TRBD1 aligns across 9 bases. This CDR3 region has 12 residues. The germline gives CDR1 MNHEY, CDR2 SMNVEV (reference sequence). V dropped 6 bases and J dropped 10; count of bases not matched to a gene: 6. The CDR3 bases are TGTGCCAGCAGCCGAGGGACAGGGAGAGCTTTCTTT. As protein: CASSRGTGRAFF.

The chain carries TRBV5-1 and TRBJ2-1, with unresolved D. In germline, CDR1 is SGHRS, CDR2 YFSETQ. Trimming took off 2 bases at V and 4 bases at J, with 7 bases between the two ends. The CDR3 sequence is 13 residues long. For the CDR3, the DNA is TGCGCCAGCAGCTTAGACGGTTACAATGAGCAGTTCTTC. Translating gives CASSLDGYNEQFF. Looking up the rest from reference TRBV5-1 and TRBJ2-1 gives the full variable domain: KAGVTQTPRYLIKTRGQQVTLSCSPISGHRSVSWYQQTPGQGLQFLFEYFSETQRNKGNFPGRFSGRQFSNSRSEMNVSTLELGDSALYLCASSLDGYNEQFFGPGTRLTVL.

The chain is built from TRBV25-1 and TRBJ2-1; TRBD2 matches at 7 bases. After removal of 5 bases from V and 4 bases from J, the junction contained 14 bases not matched to a gene. CDR3 length equals 17 residues. The germline CDR1 and CDR2 sequences are MGHDK and SYGVNS. CDR3 DNA sequence: TGTGCCAGCAGTCCCCTTGGTAGCCTAGCGGCTTACAATGAGCAGTTCTTC. This gives the protein CASSPLGSLAAYNEQFF.